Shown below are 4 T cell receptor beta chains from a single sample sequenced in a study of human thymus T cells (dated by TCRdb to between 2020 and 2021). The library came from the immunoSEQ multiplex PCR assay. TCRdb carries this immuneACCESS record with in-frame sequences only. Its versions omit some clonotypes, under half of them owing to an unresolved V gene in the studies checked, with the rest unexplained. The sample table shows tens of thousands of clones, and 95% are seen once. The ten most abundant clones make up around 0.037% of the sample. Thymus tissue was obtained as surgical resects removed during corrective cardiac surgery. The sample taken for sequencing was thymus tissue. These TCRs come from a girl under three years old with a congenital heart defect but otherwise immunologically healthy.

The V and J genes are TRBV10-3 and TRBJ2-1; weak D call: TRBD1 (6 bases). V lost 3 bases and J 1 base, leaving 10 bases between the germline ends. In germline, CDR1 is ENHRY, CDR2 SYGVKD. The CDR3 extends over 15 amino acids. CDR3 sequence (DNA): TGTGCCATCAGTGACGGAAGGGGGTCCTACAATGAGCAGTTCTTC. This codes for CAISDGRGSYNEQFF.

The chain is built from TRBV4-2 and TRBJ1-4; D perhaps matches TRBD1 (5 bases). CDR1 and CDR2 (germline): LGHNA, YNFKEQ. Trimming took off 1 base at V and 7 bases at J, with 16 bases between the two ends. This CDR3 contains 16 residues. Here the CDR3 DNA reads TGTGCCAGCAGCCAAGGTTTCCAGGGCGGAGGTGAAAAACTGTTTTTT. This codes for CASSQGFQGGGEKLFF.

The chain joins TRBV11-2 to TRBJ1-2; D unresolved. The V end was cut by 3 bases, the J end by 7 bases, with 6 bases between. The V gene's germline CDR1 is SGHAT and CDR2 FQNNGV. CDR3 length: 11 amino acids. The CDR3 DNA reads TGTGCCAGCAGCTTCTGGTCTGGCTACACCTTC. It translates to CASSFWSGYTF.

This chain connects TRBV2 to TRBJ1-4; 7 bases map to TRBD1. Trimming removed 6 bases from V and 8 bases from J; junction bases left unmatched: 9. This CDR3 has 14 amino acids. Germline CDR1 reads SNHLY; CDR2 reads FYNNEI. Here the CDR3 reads CASRIDREGEKLFF. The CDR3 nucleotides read TGTGCCAGCAGGATAGACAGGGAGGGAGAAAAACTGTTTTTT.